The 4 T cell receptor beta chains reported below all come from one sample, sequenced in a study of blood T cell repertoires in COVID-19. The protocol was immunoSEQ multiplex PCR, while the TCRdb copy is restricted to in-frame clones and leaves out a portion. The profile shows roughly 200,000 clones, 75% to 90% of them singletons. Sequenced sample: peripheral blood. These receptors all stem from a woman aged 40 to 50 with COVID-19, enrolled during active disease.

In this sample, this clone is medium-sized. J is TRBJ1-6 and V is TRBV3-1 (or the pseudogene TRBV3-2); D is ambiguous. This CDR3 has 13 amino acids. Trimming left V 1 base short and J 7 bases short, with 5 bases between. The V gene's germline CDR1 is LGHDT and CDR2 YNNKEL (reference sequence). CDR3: CASSQGGNSPLHF. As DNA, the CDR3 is TGTGCCAGCAGCCAAGGCGGGAATTCACCCCTCCACTTT.

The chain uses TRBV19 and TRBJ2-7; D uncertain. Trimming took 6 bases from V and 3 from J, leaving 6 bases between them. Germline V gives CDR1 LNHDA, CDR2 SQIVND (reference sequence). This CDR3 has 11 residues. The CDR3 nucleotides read TGTGCCAGTAGCCTAGGCTACGAGCAGTACTTC. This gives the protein CASSLGYEQYF.

Here the CDR3 DNA reads TGTGCCAGCAGTGATTGGACAGGGGGGTCCTACAATGAGCAGTTCTTC. Amino acid sequence: CASSDWTGGSYNEQFF. The chain is built from TRBV25-1 and TRBJ2-1, with 10 positions matching TRBD1. After removal of 3 bases from V and 1 base from J, the junction contained 3 bases not matched to a gene. The CDR3 has 16 residues. CDR1 and CDR2 from the germline V gene are MGHDK and SYGVNS. The full variable domain, with the rest looked up from reference TRBV25-1 and TRBJ2-1, is EADIYQTPRYLVIGTGKKITLECSQTMGHDKMYWYQQDPGMELHLIHYSYGVNSTEKGDLSSESTVSRIRTEHFPLTLESARPSHTSQYLCASSDWTGGSYNEQFFGPGTRLTVL.

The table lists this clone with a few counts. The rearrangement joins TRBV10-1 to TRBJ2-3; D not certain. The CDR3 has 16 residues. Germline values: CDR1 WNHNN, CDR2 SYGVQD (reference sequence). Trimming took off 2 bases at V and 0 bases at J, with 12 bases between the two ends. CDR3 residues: CASSEGIAPSTDTQYF. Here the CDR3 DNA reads TGCGCCAGCAGTGAGGGTATAGCTCCAAGCACAGATACGCAGTATTTT.